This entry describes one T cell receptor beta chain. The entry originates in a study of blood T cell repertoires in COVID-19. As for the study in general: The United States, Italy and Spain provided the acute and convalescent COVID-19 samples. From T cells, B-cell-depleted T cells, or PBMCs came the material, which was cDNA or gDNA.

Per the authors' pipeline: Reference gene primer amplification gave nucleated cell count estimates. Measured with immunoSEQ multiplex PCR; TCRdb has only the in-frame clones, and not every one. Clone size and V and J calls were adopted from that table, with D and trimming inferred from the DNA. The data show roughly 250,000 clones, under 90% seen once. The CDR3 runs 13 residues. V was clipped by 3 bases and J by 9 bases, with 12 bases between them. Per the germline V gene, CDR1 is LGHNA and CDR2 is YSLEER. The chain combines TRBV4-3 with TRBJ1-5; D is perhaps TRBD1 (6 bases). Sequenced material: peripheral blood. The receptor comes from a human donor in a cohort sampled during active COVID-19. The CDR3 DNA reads TGCGCCAGCAGCCAGACTCAGGGGACGCCCCAGCATTTT. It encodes CASSQTQGTPQHF.